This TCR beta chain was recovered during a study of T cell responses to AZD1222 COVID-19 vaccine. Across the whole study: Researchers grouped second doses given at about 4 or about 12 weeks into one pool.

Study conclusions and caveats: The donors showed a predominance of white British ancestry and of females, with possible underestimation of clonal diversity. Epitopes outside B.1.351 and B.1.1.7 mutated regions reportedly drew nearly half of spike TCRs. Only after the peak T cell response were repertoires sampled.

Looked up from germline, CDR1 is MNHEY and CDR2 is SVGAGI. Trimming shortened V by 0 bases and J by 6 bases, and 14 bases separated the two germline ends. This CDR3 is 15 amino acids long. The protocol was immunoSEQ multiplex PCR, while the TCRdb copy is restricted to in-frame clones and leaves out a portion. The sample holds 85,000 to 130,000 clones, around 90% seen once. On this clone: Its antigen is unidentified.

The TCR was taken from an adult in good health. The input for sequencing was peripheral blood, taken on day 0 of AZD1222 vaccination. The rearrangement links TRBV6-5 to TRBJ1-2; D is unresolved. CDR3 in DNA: TGTGCCAGCAGTTACTCTCAGTGGGCAGTAGATGGCTACACCTTC. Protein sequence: CASSYSQWAVDGYTF.